This TCR beta chain was recorded in a study of T cells in localized non-small cell lung cancer. Study results and caveats: The greatest T cell clonality was found in uninvolved adjacent lung (higher than in tumor).

With regard to this clone: The antigen is not known.

Profiling relied on immunoSEQ multiplex PCR, and the TCRdb table lists in-frame clones only, not all of them. The sample yields 86,000 or so clones, 84% seen once. Trimming took 1 base from V and 0 from J, leaving 9 bases between them. This CDR3 comprises 16 residues. Germline V lookup: CDR1 LGHNT, CDR2 FRNRAP. The source material was peripheral blood, sampled before any cancer treatment. The receptor was derived from a man between 35 and 75 years old with stage I lung adenocarcinoma. The V call is TRBV12-5, the J call TRBJ1-4; weak D call: TRBD1 (5 bases). In nucleotides, the CDR3 is TGTGCTAGTGGTTTGGCAGTGACAGCAACTAATGAAAAACTGTTTTTT. It yields the protein CASGLAVTATNEKLFF. Using reference TRBV12-5 and TRBJ1-4 for the parts outside the CDR3, the full variable domain is DARVTQTPRHKVTEMGQEVTMRCQPILGHNTVFWYRQTMMQGLELLAYFRNRAPLDDSGMPKDRFSAEMPDATLATLKIQPSEPRDSAVYFCASGLAVTATNEKLFFGSGTQLSVL.